The clone carrying this T cell receptor beta chain was counted a few times. The data stem from a study of glioma-infiltrating T cells. TCR alpha and beta CDR3 regions were amplified from RNA using iRepertoire nested multiplex PCR. TCRdb processed the multiplex PCR reads anew with MiXCR; each CDR3 protein has one entry. The table shows 12,000 or so distinct CDR3 sequences, with 26% occurring only once. The germline V and J ends were trimmed by 5 bases and 3 bases, with 16 bases remaining between them. Per the germline V gene, CDR1 is PRHDT and CDR2 is FYEKMQ (reference sequence). There are 15 residues in the CDR3.

The chain joins TRBV13 to TRBJ1-2, with D possibly matching TRBD1 (5 bases). This receptor was identified in a human donor with low-grade glioma or glioblastoma, undergoing nonglioma brain surgery, or in good health (not recorded which). Material: glioma tissue, nonneoplastic brain tissue, or PBMCs (not recorded which). CDR3 bases: TGTGCCAGCAGCCCCGGGACCCGAGGGGACTATGGCTACACCTTC. Encoded protein: CASSPGTRGDYGYTF.